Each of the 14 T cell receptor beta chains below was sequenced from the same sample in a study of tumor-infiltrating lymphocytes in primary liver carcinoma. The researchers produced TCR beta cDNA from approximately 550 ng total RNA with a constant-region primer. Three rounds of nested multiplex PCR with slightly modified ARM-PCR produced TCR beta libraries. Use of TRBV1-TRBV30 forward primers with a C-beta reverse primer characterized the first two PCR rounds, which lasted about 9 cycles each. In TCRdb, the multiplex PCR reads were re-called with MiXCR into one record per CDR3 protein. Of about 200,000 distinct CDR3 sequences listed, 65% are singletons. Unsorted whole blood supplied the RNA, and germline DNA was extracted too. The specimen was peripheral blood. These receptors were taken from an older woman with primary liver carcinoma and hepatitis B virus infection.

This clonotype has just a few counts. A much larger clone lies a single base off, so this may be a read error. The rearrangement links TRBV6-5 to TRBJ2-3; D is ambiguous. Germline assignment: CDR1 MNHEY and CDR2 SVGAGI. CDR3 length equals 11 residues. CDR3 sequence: CVSSYGDTQYF. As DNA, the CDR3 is TGTGTCAGCAGTTACGGGGATACGCAGTATTTT.

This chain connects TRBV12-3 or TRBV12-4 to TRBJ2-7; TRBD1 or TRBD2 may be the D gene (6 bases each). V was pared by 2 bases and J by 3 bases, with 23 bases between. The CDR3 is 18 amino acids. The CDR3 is CASSLSSRRGGGLYEQYF. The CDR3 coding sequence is TGTGCCAGCAGTTTAAGCTCTCGTCGAGGGGGAGGACTCTACGAGCAGTACTTC.

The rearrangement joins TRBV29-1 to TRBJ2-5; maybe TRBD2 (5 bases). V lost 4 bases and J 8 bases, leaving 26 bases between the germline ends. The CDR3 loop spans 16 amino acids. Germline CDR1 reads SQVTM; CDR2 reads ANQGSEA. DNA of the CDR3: TGCAGCGTTGTTCCCCACCCCACTGCTTGGCCGGGAACCCAGTACTTC. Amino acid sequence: CSVVPHPTAWPGTQYF.

The CDR3 sequence: CASSSQRNEQFF. CDR3 nucleotide sequence: TGTGCCAGCAGTTCCCAGAGGAATGAGCAGTTCTTC. The V call is TRBV6-5, the J call TRBJ2-1; D unclear. The ends were cut back, 4 bases at V and 7 bases at J, with 8 bases in the middle. Germline values: CDR1 MNHEY, CDR2 SVGAGI. The CDR3 contains 12 residues.

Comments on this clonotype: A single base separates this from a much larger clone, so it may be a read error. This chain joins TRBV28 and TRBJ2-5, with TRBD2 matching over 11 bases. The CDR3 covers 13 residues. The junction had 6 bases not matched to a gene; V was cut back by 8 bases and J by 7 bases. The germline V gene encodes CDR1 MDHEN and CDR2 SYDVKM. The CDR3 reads CASGLSGRGTQYF. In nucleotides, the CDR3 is TGTGCCAGCGGCCTTAGCGGGAGGGGGACCCAGTACTTC.

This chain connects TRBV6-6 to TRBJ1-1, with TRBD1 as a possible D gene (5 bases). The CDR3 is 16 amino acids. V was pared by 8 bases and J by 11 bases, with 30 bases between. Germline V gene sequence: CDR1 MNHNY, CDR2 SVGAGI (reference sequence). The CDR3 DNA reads TGTGCCAGCTTGCCGGGGCACAGCCCCGGGGGGACTGGTGCTTTCTTT. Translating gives CASLPGHSPGGTGAFF.

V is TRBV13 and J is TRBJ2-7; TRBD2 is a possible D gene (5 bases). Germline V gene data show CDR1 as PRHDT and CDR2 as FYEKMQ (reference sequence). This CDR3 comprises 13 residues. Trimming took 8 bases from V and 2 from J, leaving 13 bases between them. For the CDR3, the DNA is TGTGCCAGCGGGAGAGGAGGACCCTACGAGCAGTACTTC. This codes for CASGRGGPYEQYF.

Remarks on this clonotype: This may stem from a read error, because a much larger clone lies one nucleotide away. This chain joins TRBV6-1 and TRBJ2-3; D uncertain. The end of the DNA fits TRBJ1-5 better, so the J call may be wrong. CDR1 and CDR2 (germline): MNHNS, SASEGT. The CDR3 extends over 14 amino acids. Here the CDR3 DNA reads TGTGCCAGCGGGCGGGAGGGCCTCACAGATACGCAGCATTTT. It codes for CASGREGLTDTQHF.

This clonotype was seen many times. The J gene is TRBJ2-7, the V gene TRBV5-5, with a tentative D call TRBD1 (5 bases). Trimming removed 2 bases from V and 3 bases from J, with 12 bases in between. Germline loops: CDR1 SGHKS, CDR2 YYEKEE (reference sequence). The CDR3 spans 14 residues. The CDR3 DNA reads TGTGCCAGCAGCTTTGAGCCAGGGCGCTACGAGCAGTACTTC. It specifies CASSFEPGRYEQYF.

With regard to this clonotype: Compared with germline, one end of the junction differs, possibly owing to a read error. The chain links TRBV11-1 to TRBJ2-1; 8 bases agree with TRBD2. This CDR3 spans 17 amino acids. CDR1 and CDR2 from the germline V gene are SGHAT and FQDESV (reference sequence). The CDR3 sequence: CARSFTSGPSLYSEQFF. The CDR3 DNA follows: TGTGCCAGAAGCTTTACTAGCGGCCCCTCCCTTTATTCGGAGCAGTTCTTC.

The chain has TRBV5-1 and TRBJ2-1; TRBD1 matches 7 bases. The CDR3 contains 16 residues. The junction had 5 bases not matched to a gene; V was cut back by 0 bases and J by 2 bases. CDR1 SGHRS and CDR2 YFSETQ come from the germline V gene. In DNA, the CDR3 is TGCGCCAGCAGCTTGGATGGACAGGTCACCTACAATGAGCAGTTCTTC. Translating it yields CASSLDGQVTYNEQFF.

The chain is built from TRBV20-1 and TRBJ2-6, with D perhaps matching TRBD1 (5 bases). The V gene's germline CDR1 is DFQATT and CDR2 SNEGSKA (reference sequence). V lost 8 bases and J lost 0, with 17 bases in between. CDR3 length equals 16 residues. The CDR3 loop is CSTPQGAPSGANVLTF. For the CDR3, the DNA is TGCAGTACCCCACAAGGGGCCCCCTCTGGGGCCAACGTCCTGACTTTC.

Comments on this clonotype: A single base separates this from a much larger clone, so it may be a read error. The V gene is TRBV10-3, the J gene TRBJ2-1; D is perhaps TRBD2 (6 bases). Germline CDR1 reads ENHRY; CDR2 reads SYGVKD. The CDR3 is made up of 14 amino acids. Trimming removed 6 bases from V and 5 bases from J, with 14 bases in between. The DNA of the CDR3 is TGTGCCATCAGAGCCGGGACTCAGGACAATGAGCAGTTCTTC. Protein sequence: CAIRAGTQDNEQFF.

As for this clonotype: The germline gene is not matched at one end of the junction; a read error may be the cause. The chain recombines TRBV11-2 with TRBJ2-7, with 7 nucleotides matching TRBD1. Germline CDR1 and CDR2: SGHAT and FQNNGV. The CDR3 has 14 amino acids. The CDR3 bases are TGTGCTAGCAGCCCCCGCCTGACAGGGCTCGAGCAGTACTTC. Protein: CASSPRLTGLEQYF.